Here is one T cell receptor (beta chain) with its context. The antigen is unknown. This sample is drawn from a study of regulatory and conventional T cells in RAG deficiency. Findings and limits, study-wide: Patient subsets had shorter CDR3s; Omenn Treg-Tconv overlap exceeded 85%. Other subsets showed about 10-fold reductions, but Treg unique TCR beta sequences fell approximately 100-fold in these patients. Shannon entropy was markedly lower and Simpson indices higher in RAG-deficient patients than control T-cell subsets.

Only in-frame clones appear in the TCRdb table, and some are missing; sequencing was by immunoSEQ multiplex PCR. Of 7,300 or so clones in the sample, around 93% were seen once. This CDR3 comprises 15 residues. V shed 3 bases and J shed 4 bases, with 16 bases lying between them. Germline V gene lookup returns CDR1 SGHDT and CDR2 YYEEEE. Blood CD4+ CD25-high CD127-low regulatory T cells supplied the genomic DNA template. The same sample was also studied in work on regulatory T cells. This second study says: The PCR used 52 TRBV and 13 TRBJ primers.

The specimen was CD127- CD25+ CD4+ Tregs sorted from blood. The sequence was collected from a human donor in good health. This chain links TRBV5-6 with TRBJ1-2, with D maybe TRBD1 (5 bases). Written as DNA, the CDR3 is TGTGCCAGCAGCTCTACCGACAGACTCCGCTATGGCTACACCTTC. Translating it yields CASSSTDRLRYGYTF.